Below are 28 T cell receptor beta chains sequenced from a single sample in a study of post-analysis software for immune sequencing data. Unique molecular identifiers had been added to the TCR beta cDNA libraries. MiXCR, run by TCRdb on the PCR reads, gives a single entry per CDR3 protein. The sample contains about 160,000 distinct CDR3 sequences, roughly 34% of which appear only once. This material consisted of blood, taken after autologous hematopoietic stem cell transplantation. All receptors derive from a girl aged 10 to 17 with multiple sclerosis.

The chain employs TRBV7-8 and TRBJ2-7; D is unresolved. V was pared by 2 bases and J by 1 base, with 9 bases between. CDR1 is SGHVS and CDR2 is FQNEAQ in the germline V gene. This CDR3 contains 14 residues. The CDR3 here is CASSLSGMSYEQYF. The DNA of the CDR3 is TGTGCCAGCAGCTTATCGGGCATGTCCTACGAGCAGTACTTC.

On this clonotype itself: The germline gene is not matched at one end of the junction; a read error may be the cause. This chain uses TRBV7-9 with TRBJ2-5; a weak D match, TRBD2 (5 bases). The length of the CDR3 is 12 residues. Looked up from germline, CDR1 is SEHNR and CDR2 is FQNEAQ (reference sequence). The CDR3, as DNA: TGTGCCGGCAGCTTTACGCCATGGGAGCAGTACTTC. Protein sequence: CAGSFTPWEQYF.

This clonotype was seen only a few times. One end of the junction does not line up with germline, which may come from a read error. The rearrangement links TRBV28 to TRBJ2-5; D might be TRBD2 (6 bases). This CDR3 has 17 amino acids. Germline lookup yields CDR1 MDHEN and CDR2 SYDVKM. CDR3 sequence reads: CASSWGDWDLSQETQYF. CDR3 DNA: TGTGCCAGCAGTTGGGGGGACTGGGACCTGTCCCAAGAGACTCAGTACTTC.

The CDR3 DNA follows: TGTGCCAGCAGCCCCGGCAGGGCAGGGCTCGAAAACTATGGCTACACCTTC. This sequence encodes CASSPGRAGLENYGYTF. The J gene is TRBJ1-2, the V gene TRBV7-9, with D possibly being TRBD1 (5 bases). V was clipped by 5 bases and J by 2 bases, with 21 bases between them. The CDR3 runs 17 residues. Germline CDR1 reads SEHNR; CDR2 reads FQNEAQ (reference sequence).

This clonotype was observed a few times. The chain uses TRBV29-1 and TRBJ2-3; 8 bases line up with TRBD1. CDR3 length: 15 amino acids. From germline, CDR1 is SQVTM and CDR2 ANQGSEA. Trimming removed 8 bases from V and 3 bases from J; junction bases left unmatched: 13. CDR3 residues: CSLQIQGARTDTQYF. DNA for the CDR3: TGCAGCCTCCAAATCCAGGGGGCTAGGACAGATACGCAGTATTTT.

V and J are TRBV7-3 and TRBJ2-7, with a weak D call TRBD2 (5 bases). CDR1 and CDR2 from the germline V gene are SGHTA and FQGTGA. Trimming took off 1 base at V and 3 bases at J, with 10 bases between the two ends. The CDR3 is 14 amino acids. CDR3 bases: TGTGCCAGCAGCTTAAAAGGAGGCTTCTACGAGCAGTACTTC. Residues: CASSLKGGFYEQYF.

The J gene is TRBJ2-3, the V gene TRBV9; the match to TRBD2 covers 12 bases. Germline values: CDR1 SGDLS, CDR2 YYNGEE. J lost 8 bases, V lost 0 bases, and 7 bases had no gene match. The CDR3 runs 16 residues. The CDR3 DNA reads TGTGCCAGCAGCGTAGTCCGACTAGCGGGAGTAGGTACGCAGTATTTT. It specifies CASSVVRLAGVGTQYF.

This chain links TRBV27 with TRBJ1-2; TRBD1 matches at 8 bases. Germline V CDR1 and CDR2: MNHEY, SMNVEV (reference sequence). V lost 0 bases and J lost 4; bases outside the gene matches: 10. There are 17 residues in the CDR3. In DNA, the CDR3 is TGTGCCAGCAGTTTATCCGGGACAGGTGCCTCAAGCTATGGCTACACCTTC. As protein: CASSLSGTGASSYGYTF.

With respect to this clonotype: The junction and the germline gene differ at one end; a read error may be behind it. The CDR3 loop is CASSARDRGRVAKNIQYF. CDR3 nucleotide sequence: TGTGCCAGCAGTGCCCGGGACAGGGGGCGTGTAGCCAAAAACATCCAGTACTTC. This chain links TRBV2 with TRBJ2-4; 12 nucleotides align to TRBD1. This CDR3 region has 18 residues. Germline assignment: CDR1 SNHLY and CDR2 FYNNEI.

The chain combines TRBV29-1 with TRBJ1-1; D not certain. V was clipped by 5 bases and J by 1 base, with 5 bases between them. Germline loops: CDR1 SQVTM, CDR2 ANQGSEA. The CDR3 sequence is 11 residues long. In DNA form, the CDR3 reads TGCAGCGTTCTCCGGAACACTGAAGCTTTCTTT. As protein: CSVLRNTEAFF.

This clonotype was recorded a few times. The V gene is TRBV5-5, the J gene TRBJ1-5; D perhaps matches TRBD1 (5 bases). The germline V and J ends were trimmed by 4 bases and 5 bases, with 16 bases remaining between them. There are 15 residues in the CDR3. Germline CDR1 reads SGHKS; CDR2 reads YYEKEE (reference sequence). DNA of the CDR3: TGTGCCAGCAGCCCCTCGGGCAGGGAGGATCAGCCCCAGCATTTT. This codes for CASSPSGREDQPQHF.

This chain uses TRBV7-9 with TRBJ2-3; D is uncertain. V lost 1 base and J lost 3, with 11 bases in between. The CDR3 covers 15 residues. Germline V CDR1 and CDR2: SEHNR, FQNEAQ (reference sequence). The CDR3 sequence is CASSLEGVRTDTQYF. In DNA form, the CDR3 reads TGTGCCAGCAGCTTAGAAGGTGTCCGGACAGATACGCAGTATTTT.

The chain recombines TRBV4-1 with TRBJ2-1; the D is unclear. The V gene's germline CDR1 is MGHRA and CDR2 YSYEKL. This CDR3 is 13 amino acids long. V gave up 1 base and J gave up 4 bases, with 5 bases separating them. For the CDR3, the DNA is TGCGCCAGCAGCCAAGTCCAGTACAATGAGCAGTTCTTC. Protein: CASSQVQYNEQFF.

The CDR3 is CARGTGGITGELFF. The CDR3 DNA is TGTGCCAGAGGGACAGGGGGCATCACCGGGGAGCTGTTTTTT. The chain is built from TRBV2 and TRBJ2-2; 12 bases are a match to TRBD1. The length of the CDR3 is 14 residues. Germline CDR1 SNHLY, CDR2 FYNNEI. Trimming took 9 bases from V and 4 from J; bases not matched to a gene: 3. The whole variable domain, remainder taken from reference TRBV2 and TRBJ2-2, is EPEVTQTPSHQVTQMGQEVILRCVPISNHLYFYWYRQILGQKVEFLVSFYNNEISEKSEIFDDQFSVERPDGSNFTLKIRSTKLEDSAMYFCARGTGGITGELFFGEGSRLTVL.

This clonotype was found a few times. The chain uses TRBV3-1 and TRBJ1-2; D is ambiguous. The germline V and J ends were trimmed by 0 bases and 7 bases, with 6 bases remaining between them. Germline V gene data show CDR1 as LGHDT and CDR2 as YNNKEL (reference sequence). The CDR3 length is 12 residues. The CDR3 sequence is CASSQDGGGYTF. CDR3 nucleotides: TGTGCCAGCAGCCAAGATGGAGGTGGCTACACCTTC.

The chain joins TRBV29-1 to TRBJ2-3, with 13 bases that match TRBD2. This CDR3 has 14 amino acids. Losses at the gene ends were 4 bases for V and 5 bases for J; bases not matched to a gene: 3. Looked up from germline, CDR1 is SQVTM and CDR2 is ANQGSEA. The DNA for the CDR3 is TGCAGCGTTGGGACTAGCGGGGGTAAAGATACGCAGTATTTT. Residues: CSVGTSGGKDTQYF.

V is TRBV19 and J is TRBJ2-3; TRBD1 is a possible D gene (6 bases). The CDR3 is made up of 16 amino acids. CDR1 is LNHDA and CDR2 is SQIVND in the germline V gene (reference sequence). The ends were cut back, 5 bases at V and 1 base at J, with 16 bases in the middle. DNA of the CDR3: TGTGCCAGTAGTCCTGGACCGTCAGGGGGCACAGATACGCAGTATTTT. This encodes CASSPGPSGGTDTQYF.

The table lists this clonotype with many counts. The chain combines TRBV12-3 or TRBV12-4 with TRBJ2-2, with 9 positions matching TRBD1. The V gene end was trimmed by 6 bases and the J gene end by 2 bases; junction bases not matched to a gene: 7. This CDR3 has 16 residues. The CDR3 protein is CASSRDRAQNTGELFF. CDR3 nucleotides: TGTGCCAGCAGCCGGGACAGGGCACAAAACACCGGGGAGCTGTTTTTT.

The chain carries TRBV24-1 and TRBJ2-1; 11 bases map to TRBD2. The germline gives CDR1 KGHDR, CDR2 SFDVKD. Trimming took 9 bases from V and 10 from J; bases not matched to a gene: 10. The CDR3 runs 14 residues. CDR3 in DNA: TGTGCCACCGGGACTAGCGGCCCGGTTGAGGAGCAGTTCTTC. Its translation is CATGTSGPVEEQFF.

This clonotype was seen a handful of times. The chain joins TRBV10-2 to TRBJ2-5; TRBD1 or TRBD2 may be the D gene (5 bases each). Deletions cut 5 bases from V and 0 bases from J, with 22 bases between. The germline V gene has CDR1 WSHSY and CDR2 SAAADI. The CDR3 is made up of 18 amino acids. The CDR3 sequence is CASSRAQRGSKDQETQYF. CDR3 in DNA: TGCGCCAGCAGTCGAGCCCAGAGGGGCTCCAAGGACCAAGAGACCCAGTACTTC.

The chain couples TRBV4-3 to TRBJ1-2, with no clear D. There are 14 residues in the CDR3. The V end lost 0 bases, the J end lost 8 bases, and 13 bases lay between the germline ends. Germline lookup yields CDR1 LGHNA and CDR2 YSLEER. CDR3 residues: CASSQERVVRGYTF. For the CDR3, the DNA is TGCGCCAGCAGCCAAGAGCGGGTTGTACGGGGCTACACCTTC.

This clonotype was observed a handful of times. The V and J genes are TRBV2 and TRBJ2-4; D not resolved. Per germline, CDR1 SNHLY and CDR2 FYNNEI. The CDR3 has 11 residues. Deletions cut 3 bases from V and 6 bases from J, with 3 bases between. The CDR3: CASSDRNIQYF. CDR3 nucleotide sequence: TGTGCCAGCAGTGACAGAAACATTCAGTACTTC.

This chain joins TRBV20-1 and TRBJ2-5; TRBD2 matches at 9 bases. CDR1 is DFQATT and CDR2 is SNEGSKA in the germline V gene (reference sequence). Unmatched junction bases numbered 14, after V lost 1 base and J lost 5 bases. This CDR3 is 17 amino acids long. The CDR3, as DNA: TGCAGTGCTAGAGTAATTAGCAGTAGCGGGAGTGTTGAGACCCAGTACTTC. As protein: CSARVISSSGSVETQYF.

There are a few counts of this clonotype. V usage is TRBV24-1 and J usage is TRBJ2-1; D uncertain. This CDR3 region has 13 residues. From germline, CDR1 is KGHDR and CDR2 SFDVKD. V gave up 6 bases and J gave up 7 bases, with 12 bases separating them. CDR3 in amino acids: CATSTRRSNEQFF. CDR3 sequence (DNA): TGTGCCACCAGTACCCGTCGGTCGAATGAGCAGTTCTTC.

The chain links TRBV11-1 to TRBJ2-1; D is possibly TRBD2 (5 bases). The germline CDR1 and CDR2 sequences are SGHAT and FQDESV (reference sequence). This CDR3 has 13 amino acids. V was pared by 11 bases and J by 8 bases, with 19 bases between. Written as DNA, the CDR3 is TGTGCCGTCCAAGGGCTAGCAGAAGATGAGCAGTTCTTC. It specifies CAVQGLAEDEQFF.

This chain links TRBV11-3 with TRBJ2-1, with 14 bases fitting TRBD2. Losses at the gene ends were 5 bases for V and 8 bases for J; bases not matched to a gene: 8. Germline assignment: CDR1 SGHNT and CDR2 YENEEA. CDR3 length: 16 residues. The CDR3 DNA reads TGTGCCAGCAGCGATGGAGGGACTAGCGGGAGTGATGAGCAGTTCTTC. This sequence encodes CASSDGGTSGSDEQFF. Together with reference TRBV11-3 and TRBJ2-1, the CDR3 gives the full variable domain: EAGVVQSPRYKIIEKKQPVAFWCNPISGHNTLYWYLQNLGQGPELLIRYENEEAVDDSQLPKDRFSAERLKGVDSTLKIQPAELGDSAVYLCASSDGGTSGSDEQFFGPGTRLTVL.

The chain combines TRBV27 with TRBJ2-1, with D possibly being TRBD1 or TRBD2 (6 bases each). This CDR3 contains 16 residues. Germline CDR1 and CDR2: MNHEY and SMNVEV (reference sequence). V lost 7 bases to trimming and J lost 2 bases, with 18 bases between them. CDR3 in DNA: TGTGCCAGCACCAAGGGGGACTCGCTACCCTACAATGAGCAGTTCTTC. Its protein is CASTKGDSLPYNEQFF.

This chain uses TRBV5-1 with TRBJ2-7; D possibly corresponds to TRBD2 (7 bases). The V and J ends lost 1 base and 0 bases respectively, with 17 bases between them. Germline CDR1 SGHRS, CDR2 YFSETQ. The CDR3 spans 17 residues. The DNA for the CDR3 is TGCGCCAGCAGCTTGTGGGGGGGGCCCGAGAGCTCCTACGAGCAGTACTTC. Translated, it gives CASSLWGGPESSYEQYF.